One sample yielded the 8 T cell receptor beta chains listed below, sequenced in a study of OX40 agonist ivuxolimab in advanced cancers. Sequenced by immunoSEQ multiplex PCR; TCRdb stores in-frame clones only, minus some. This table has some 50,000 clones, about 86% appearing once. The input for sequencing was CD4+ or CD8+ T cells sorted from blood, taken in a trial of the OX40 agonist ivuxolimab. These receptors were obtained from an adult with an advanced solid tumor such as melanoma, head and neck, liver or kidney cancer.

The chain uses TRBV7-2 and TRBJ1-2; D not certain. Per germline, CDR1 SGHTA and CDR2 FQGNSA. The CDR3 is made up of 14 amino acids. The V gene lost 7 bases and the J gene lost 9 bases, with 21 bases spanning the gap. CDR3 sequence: CASTIILRAGSYTF. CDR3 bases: TGTGCCAGCACCATAATCTTAAGGGCAGGAAGCTACACCTTC.

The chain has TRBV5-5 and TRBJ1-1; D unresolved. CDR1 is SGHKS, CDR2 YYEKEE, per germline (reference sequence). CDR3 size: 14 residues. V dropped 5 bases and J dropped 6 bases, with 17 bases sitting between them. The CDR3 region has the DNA TGTGCCAGCAGACTGGTCGCTGGATCCCCTGAAGCTTTCTTT. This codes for CASRLVAGSPEAFF.

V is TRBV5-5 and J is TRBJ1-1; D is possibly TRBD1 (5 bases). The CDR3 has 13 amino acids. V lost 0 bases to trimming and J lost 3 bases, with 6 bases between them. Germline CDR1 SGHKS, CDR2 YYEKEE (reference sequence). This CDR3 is CASSLGQYTEAFF. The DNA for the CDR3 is TGTGCCAGCAGCTTGGGACAGTACACTGAAGCTTTCTTT.

The CDR3 protein is CASSSLDRVKGSGYTF. In DNA, the CDR3 is TGTGCCAGCAGTTCACTGGACAGGGTAAAAGGTTCTGGCTACACCTTC. This chain connects TRBV27 to TRBJ1-2; 8 bases are a match to TRBD1. The germline V gene has CDR1 MNHEY and CDR2 SMNVEV (reference sequence). The length of the CDR3 is 16 residues. V lost 4 bases, J lost 7 bases, and 14 bases stayed unmatched.

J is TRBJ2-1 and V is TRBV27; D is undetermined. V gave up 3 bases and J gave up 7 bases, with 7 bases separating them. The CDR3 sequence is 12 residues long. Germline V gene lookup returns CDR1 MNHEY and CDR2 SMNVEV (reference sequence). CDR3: CASSLVGNEQFF. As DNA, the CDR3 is TGTGCCAGCAGTTTGGTGGGTAATGAGCAGTTCTTC.

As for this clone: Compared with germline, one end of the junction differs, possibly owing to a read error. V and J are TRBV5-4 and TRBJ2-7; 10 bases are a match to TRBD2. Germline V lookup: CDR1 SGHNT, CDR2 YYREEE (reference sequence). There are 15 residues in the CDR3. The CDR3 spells CASSQGTSVSYEQYF. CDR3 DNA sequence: TGCGCCAGCAGCCAAGGGACTAGCGTCTCCTACGAGCAGTACTTC.

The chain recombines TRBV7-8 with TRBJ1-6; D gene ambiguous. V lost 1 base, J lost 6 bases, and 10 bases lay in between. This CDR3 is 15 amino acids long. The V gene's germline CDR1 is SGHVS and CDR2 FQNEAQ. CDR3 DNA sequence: TGTGCCAGCAGCTTAGGAAAGAGAATTAATTCACCCCTCCACTTT. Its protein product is CASSLGKRINSPLHF.

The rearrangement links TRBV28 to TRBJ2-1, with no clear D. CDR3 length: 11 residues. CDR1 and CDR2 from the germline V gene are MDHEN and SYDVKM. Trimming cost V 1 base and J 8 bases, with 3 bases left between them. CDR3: CASSLYYEQFF. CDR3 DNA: TGTGCCAGCAGTTTATACTATGAGCAGTTCTTC.